The 18 T cell receptor beta chains below all came from one sample that was sequenced in a study of cytomegalovirus exposure and HLA in healthy donors listed by TCRdb under 2017. The protocol used for the library was the immunoSEQ multiplex PCR assay. Held by TCRdb, this immuneACCESS table contains in-frame sequences only and omits some clones. Under half of the omission traces to an unresolved V gene where checked; the cause of the rest is unknown. This sample is represented by about 82,000 clones; 90% to 95% of them were singletons. Together, the top ten hold 0.65% to 0.8% of the sample. Sequencing used PBMCs. The receptor set was obtained from a man younger than 35 in good health and CMV-seronegative.

This chain joins TRBV5-6 and TRBJ2-1; 8 nucleotides match TRBD1. CDR1 is SGHDT, CDR2 YYEEEE, per germline. The CDR3 length is 13 residues. Trimming at V came to 4 bases and at J to 5 bases, leaving 2 bases not matched to a gene. CDR3 DNA: TGTGCCAGCAGCCAGGGGGCCGACAATGAGCAGTTCTTC. It yields the protein CASSQGADNEQFF.

This clone has a single count. The V gene is TRBV14, the J gene TRBJ1-4; maybe TRBD1 (5 bases). Trimming took off 1 base at V and 6 bases at J, with 12 bases between the two ends. The CDR3 sequence is 15 residues long. The germline gives CDR1 SGHDN, CDR2 FVKESK. CDR3 residues: CASSQGGIGDEKLFF. For the CDR3, the DNA is TGTGCCAGCAGCCAAGGAGGAATAGGGGATGAAAAACTGTTTTTT.

The chain has TRBV5-1 and TRBJ1-5; maybe TRBD1 (5 bases). Trimming left V 0 bases short and J 1 base short, with 11 bases between. Germline values: CDR1 SGHRS, CDR2 YFSETQ. There are 16 residues in the CDR3. Here the CDR3 reads CASSLAEQGSNQPQHF. The CDR3 DNA is TGCGCCAGCAGCTTGGCCGAGCAGGGAAGCAATCAGCCCCAGCATTTT.

This sequence joins TRBV19 and TRBJ2-7, with a tentative D call TRBD2 (6 bases). This CDR3 spans 15 amino acids. Per germline, CDR1 LNHDA and CDR2 SQIVND (reference sequence). The V and J ends lost 1 base and 5 bases respectively, with 15 bases between them. This CDR3 is CASSIGEGGVHEQYF. DNA for the CDR3: TGTGCCAGTAGTATAGGCGAAGGAGGGGTACACGAGCAGTACTTC.

This chain joins TRBV5-1 and TRBJ1-1; D is possibly TRBD1 (5 bases). Germline V gene sequence: CDR1 SGHRS, CDR2 YFSETQ. Trimming left V 1 base short and J 3 bases short, with 13 bases between. The CDR3 spans 15 residues. In DNA, the CDR3 is TGCGCCAGCAGCTTGAATCCCTGGGGGGACACTGAAGCTTTCTTT. Translation gives CASSLNPWGDTEAFF.

This rearrangement joins TRBV9 to TRBJ2-7, with 7 bases lining up with TRBD2. The CDR3 has 13 amino acids. J was trimmed by 6 bases and V by 0 bases; bases with no gene match: 3. Germline CDR1 reads SGDLS; CDR2 reads YYNGEE. CDR3 sequence: CASSVGTSSEQYF. The CDR3 DNA reads as TGTGCCAGCAGCGTAGGGACTAGTTCCGAGCAGTACTTC.

The CDR3 DNA is TGTGCCAGCTCACCATCCCGGGACAGACCCCAAGAGACCCAGTACTTC. Its translation: CASSPSRDRPQETQYF. This chain joins TRBV18 and TRBJ2-5; 7 nucleotides match TRBD1. Germline V lookup: CDR1 KGHSH, CDR2 LQKENI. This CDR3 region has 16 residues. Trimming at V came to 2 bases and at J to 1 base, leaving 7 bases not matched to a gene.

This clone was observed a handful of times. The chain couples TRBV6-4 to TRBJ2-3; 9 bases align to TRBD1. CDR1 MRHNA and CDR2 SNTAGT come from the germline V gene. With V trimmed by 4 bases and J by 3 bases, 2 bases remained unmatched. The CDR3 is made up of 14 amino acids. The CDR3: CASSGTGETDTQYF. The DNA of the CDR3 is TGTGCCAGCAGTGGGACAGGGGAGACAGATACGCAGTATTTT.

The chain recombines TRBV11-2 with TRBJ1-1; 7 bases agree with TRBD1. Trimming took 4 bases from V and 3 from J; bases not matched to a gene: 5. The CDR3 runs 14 residues. Germline CDR1 SGHAT, CDR2 FQNNGV. The CDR3 nucleotides read TGTGCCAGCAGCTCAACAGGGGAGTACACTGAAGCTTTCTTT. Translated: CASSSTGEYTEAFF.

This chain connects TRBV13 to TRBJ1-1; 8 nucleotides match TRBD1. Trimming cost V 1 base and J 11 bases; bases outside gene matches: 6. Germline V CDR1 and CDR2: PRHDT, FYEKMQ (reference sequence). The CDR3 sequence is 13 residues long. CDR3 in amino acids: CASSLVRGQSAFF. DNA for the CDR3: TGTGCCAGCAGCTTAGTCAGGGGGCAGTCCGCTTTCTTT. Full variable domain (outside the CDR3, taken from reference TRBV13 and TRBJ1-1): AAGVIQSPRHLIKEKRETATLKCYPIPRHDTVYWYQQGPGQDPQFLISFYEKMQSDKGSIPDRFSAQQFSDYHSELNMSSLELGDSALYFCASSLVRGQSAFFGQGTRLTVV.

The V call is TRBV14, the J call TRBJ1-1, with D possibly TRBD1 on 6 matching bases. From germline, CDR1 is SGHDN and CDR2 FVKESK. The ends were cut back, 0 bases at V and 11 bases at J, with 10 bases in the middle. CDR3 length: 12 amino acids. The CDR3 sequence: CASSQDWGPAFF. In nucleotides, the CDR3 is TGTGCCAGCAGCCAAGATTGGGGGCCTGCTTTCTTT.

The chain recombines TRBV15 with TRBJ2-7; 7 nucleotides align to TRBD1. The CDR3 spans 15 residues. Germline CDR1 LNHNV, CDR2 YYDKDF (reference sequence). J gave up 7 bases and V 5 bases, and 14 bases lay outside the gene matches. The CDR3 is CATSGMTGSFREQYF. The DNA for the CDR3 is TGTGCCACCAGCGGAATGACAGGGAGTTTTCGGGAGCAGTACTTC.

The gene calls are TRBV6-6 and TRBJ2-7; a possible D gene is TRBD2 (6 bases). The germline V gene has CDR1 MNHNY and CDR2 SVGAGI (reference sequence). V lost 7 bases, J lost 4 bases, and 20 bases lay in between. This CDR3 is 15 amino acids long. The CDR3 reads CASTQGLVDAYEQYF. In DNA form, the CDR3 reads TGTGCCAGCACTCAGGGACTCGTGGATGCTTACGAGCAGTACTTC.

The DNA for the CDR3 is TGTGCCAGCAGTTACTGGGCAGGTGCAGACTATGGCTACACCTTC. Translation gives CASSYWAGADYGYTF. This chain uses TRBV6-5 with TRBJ1-2; D unclear. Per germline, CDR1 MNHEY and CDR2 SVGAGI. V was shortened by 1 base and J by 3 bases, with 12 bases between the two germline ends. This CDR3 spans 15 amino acids.

The chain couples TRBV10-3 to TRBJ1-1; 7 nucleotides match TRBD1. V was pared by 6 bases and J by 6 bases, with 10 bases of the junction left unmatched. The germline V gene encodes CDR1 ENHRY and CDR2 SYGVKD. The CDR3 sequence is 14 residues long. CDR3 DNA: TGTGCCATCAGGGCGGGGCAGGGGGTGTCTGAAGCTTTCTTT. Protein product: CAIRAGQGVSEAFF.

With regard to this clone: Additional DNA sequences in this sample encode the identical CDR3. This chain joins TRBV18 and TRBJ1-2; 7 bases match TRBD1. J lost 3 bases, V lost 1 base, and 2 bases had no gene match. Per germline, CDR1 KGHSH and CDR2 LQKENI. This CDR3 contains 14 residues. This CDR3 is CASSPLDRDYGYTF. CDR3 in DNA: TGTGCCAGCTCACCACTAGACAGGGACTATGGCTACACCTTC.

The CDR3 bases are TGTGCCAGTAGTATAGGGCAAAGGCGGGGGGGCCTGCAGTTCTTC. This codes for CASSIGQRRGGLQFF. This sequence joins TRBV19 and TRBJ2-1, with TRBD2 identical over 9 bases. This CDR3 is 15 amino acids long. V trimming: 1 base; J trimming: 12 bases; junction bases outside the gene matches: 10. The germline CDR1 and CDR2 sequences are LNHDA and SQIVND (reference sequence).

The chain is built from TRBV25-1 and TRBJ1-1; 7 bases map to TRBD1. CDR1 MGHDK and CDR2 SYGVNS come from the germline V gene. V shed 7 bases and J 3 bases; nucleotides not matched to a gene: 5. This CDR3 comprises 13 residues. The DNA for the CDR3 is TGTGCCAGCACCCAGACAGGGTACACTGAAGCTTTCTTT. It translates to CASTQTGYTEAFF.